This T cell receptor beta chain stems from a study of blood T cell repertoires in COVID-19. Study details: From T cells, B-cell-depleted T cells, or PBMCs came the material, which was cDNA or gDNA.

In this sample, this clone turned up once. CDR1 MGHRA and CDR2 YSYEKL come from the germline V gene. CDR3 length: 15 residues. Deletions cut 6 bases from V and 4 bases from J, with 18 bases between. Sequencing used immunoSEQ multiplex PCR; TCRdb keeps in-frame clones, though not all of them. The sample has some 130,000 clones, 86% seen once. Recruits, aged about 18 to 100 years, lived in 24 US areas. Clinical history reported by participants formed the basis on which cohorts were assigned. Either two negative PCRs, clearance, or symptom resolution qualified Cohort 3 donors as recovered. The receptor was isolated from a man over 45 who had recovered from COVID-19. The sample was PBMCs or T cells enriched from blood (not recorded which). The genes are TRBV4-1 and TRBJ1-2; tentative D call: TRBD1 (5 bases). CDR3 in DNA: TGCGCCAGCAGAAGCATTGACAGCCAACTCTATGGCTACACCTTC. Residues: CASRSIDSQLYGYTF.